Listed here are 19 T cell receptor beta chains from one sample, sequenced in a study of cytomegalovirus exposure and HLA in healthy donors. PCR was performed using 60 Vbeta and 13 Jbeta primers. Sequencing used immunoSEQ multiplex PCR; TCRdb keeps in-frame clones, though not all of them. In the table there are about 120,000 clones, roughly 72% of which are singletons. Sequencing used PBMCs. The receptors derive from a woman aged 45-60 years in good health and CMV-seropositive.

The chain uses TRBV4-3 and TRBJ1-5, with D unclear. In germline, CDR1 is LGHNA, CDR2 YSLEER. The V and J ends lost 0 bases and 2 bases respectively, with 11 bases between them. The CDR3 sequence is 16 residues long. The CDR3: CASSQEIQPGNQPQHF. The CDR3 DNA is TGCGCCAGCAGCCAAGAGATCCAACCGGGCAATCAGCCCCAGCATTTT.

The chain links TRBV19 to TRBJ2-7; 13 nucleotides match TRBD2. Trimming removed 4 bases from V and 1 base from J; junction bases left unmatched: 7. Germline lookup yields CDR1 LNHDA and CDR2 SQIVND (reference sequence). This CDR3 comprises 17 residues. CDR3 residues: CASSTGLAGVSSYEQYF. The CDR3 nucleotides read TGTGCCAGTAGTACCGGACTAGCGGGAGTGTCATCCTACGAGCAGTACTTC.

The rearrangement uses TRBV19 and TRBJ1-2; TRBD1 matches at 9 bases. This CDR3 region has 12 residues. Germline V gene lookup returns CDR1 LNHDA and CDR2 SQIVND (reference sequence). V gave up 5 bases and J gave up 6 bases; unmatched junction bases: 1. CDR3 in amino acids: CASSRTGDGYTF. The CDR3 bases are TGTGCCAGTAGTCGGACAGGGGATGGCTACACCTTC.

This sequence joins TRBV28 and TRBJ2-1; 11 nucleotides align to TRBD2. Per germline, CDR1 MDHEN and CDR2 SYDVKM. The CDR3 runs to 15 residues. V shed 4 bases and J 5 bases; nucleotides not matched to a gene: 4. For the CDR3, the DNA is TGTGCCAGCAGTTCGCCGGGACTAGCGGACAATGAGCAGTTCTTC. This codes for CASSSPGLADNEQFF.

This chain connects TRBV28 to TRBJ2-7; tentative D call: TRBD1 (5 bases). The CDR3 is 14 amino acids. From germline, CDR1 is MDHEN and CDR2 SYDVKM. The V gene lost 5 bases and the J gene lost 4 bases, with 15 bases spanning the gap. The CDR3 bases are TGTGCCAGCAGTCCCACGACAGCCACGTACGAGCAGTACTTC. It yields the protein CASSPTTATYEQYF.

V gene TRBV7-2 combines with J gene TRBJ1-1, with D perhaps TRBD1 (6 bases). This CDR3 comprises 15 residues. V gave up 1 base and J gave up 0 bases, with 9 bases separating them. CDR1 and CDR2 from the germline V gene are SGHTA and FQGNSA. DNA for the CDR3: TGTGCCAGCAGCTTAGGGACAGTGCTGAACACTGAAGCTTTCTTT. This encodes CASSLGTVLNTEAFF.

This clone came up a few times. The chain carries TRBV5-6 and TRBJ2-2; D possibly corresponds to TRBD2 (6 bases). The germline V and J ends were trimmed by 1 base and 6 bases, with 16 bases remaining between them. The CDR3 totals 16 residues. The V gene's germline CDR1 is SGHDT and CDR2 YYEEEE. The CDR3 loop reads CASSLRLGGDPGELFF. Here the CDR3 DNA reads TGTGCCAGCAGCTTGCGGTTAGGAGGGGACCCCGGGGAGCTGTTTTTT.

The chain joins TRBV7-2 to TRBJ1-4, with D maybe TRBD1 (6 bases). The CDR3 spans 14 residues. V lost 2 bases and J lost 4, with 8 bases in between. Germline V lookup: CDR1 SGHTA, CDR2 FQGNSA. CDR3 amino acids: CASSLRGGNEKLFF. CDR3 DNA sequence: TGTGCCAGCAGCTTAAGGGGGGGTAATGAAAAACTGTTTTTT. The full variable domain, rest sourced from reference TRBV7-2 and TRBJ1-4, is GAGVSQSPSNKVTEKGKDVELRCDPISGHTALYWYRQSLGQGLEFLIYFQGNSAPDKSGLPSDRFSAERTGGSVSTLTIQRTQQEDSAVYLCASSLRGGNEKLFFGSGTQLSVL.

This chain links TRBV4-1 with TRBJ2-4; tentative D call: TRBD1 (5 bases). The CDR3 is 16 amino acids. Trimming stripped 4 bases from V and 1 base from J, with 14 bases between. The V gene's germline CDR1 is MGHRA and CDR2 YSYEKL. This CDR3 is CASSPQTASAKNIQYF. CDR3 in DNA: TGCGCCAGCAGCCCACAGACAGCCTCCGCCAAAAACATTCAGTACTTC.

This clone is a singleton in its sample. This chain links TRBV4-3 with TRBJ2-7; tentative D call: TRBD1 (6 bases). Deletions cut 1 base from V and 2 bases from J, with 12 bases between. The CDR3 extends over 15 amino acids. CDR1 LGHNA and CDR2 YSLEER come from the germline V gene. The CDR3 region is CASSQATQGPYEQYF. DNA of the CDR3: TGCGCCAGCAGCCAAGCCACACAGGGTCCCTACGAGCAGTACTTC.

The chain carries TRBV10-3 and TRBJ1-2, with a weak D call TRBD1 (5 bases). This CDR3 region has 11 residues. With 3 bases removed from V and 14 bases from J, the gap between germline ends came to 13 bases. Germline V CDR1 and CDR2: ENHRY, SYGVKD. DNA for the CDR3: TGTGCCATCAGTGAACAGGCAGGTCAAACCTTC. Translating it yields CAISEQAGQTF.

The chain joins TRBV2 to TRBJ2-3; unclear D gene. The CDR3 has 13 amino acids. V was shortened by 7 bases and J by 4 bases, with 12 bases between the two germline ends. Germline values: CDR1 SNHLY, CDR2 FYNNEI. Written as DNA, the CDR3 is TGTGCCAGCAAGAACGGGTTAGCAGATACGCAGTATTTT. This sequence encodes CASKNGLADTQYF.

The chain is built from TRBV5-1 and TRBJ2-5, with 13 bases fitting TRBD2. V was clipped by 0 bases and J by 1 base; unmatched bases: 3. Looked up from germline, CDR1 is SGHRS and CDR2 is YFSETQ. This CDR3 has 17 residues. CDR3 amino acids: CASSLGTSGGAQETQYF. The CDR3 DNA is TGCGCCAGCAGCTTGGGTACTAGCGGGGGGGCCCAAGAGACCCAGTACTTC.

The chain employs TRBV29-1 and TRBJ2-7, with 7 bases lining up with TRBD1. The germline gives CDR1 SQVTM, CDR2 ANQGSEA. The trim removed 5 bases at V and 9 bases at J, leaving 10 bases unmatched. There are 12 residues in the CDR3. The CDR3 nucleotides are TGCAGCGTTACCTTCGGGGACAGAGTGCAGTACTTC. Protein: CSVTFGDRVQYF.

This clone appeared a few times. The chain has TRBV4-3 and TRBJ2-7, with a weak D call TRBD1 (6 bases). The germline V gene encodes CDR1 LGHNA and CDR2 YSLEER. CDR3 length equals 13 residues. The V end lost 0 bases, the J end lost 6 bases, and 9 bases lay between the germline ends. The CDR3 DNA sequence: TGCGCCAGCAGCCAAGACCAGGGGTCCGAGCAGTACTTC. Encoded protein: CASSQDQGSEQYF.

This chain joins TRBV19 and TRBJ2-2; 8 bases fit TRBD1. CDR1 is LNHDA, CDR2 SQIVND, per germline (reference sequence). V lost 4 bases, J lost 6 bases, and 4 bases stayed unmatched. This CDR3 has 14 residues. The CDR3 region is CASSTNRGSGELFF. CDR3 in DNA: TGTGCCAGTAGTACGAACAGGGGGTCCGGGGAGCTGTTTTTT.

This chain uses TRBV9 with TRBJ2-3, with a possible D match to TRBD2 (5 bases). Looked up from germline, CDR1 is SGDLS and CDR2 is YYNGEE. The CDR3 is 15 amino acids. V gave up 0 bases and J gave up 0 bases, with 8 bases separating them. The CDR3 here is CASSVGEISTDTQYF. The DNA for the CDR3 is TGTGCCAGCAGCGTAGGGGAGATAAGCACAGATACGCAGTATTTT. The variable domain in full, completed from reference TRBV9 and TRBJ2-3, reads DSGVTQTPKHLITATGQRVTLRCSPRSGDLSVYWYQQSLDQGLQFLIQYYNGEERAKGNILERFSAQQFPDLHSELNLSSLELGDSALYFCASSVGEISTDTQYFGPGTRLTVL.

This chain links TRBV10-3 with TRBJ2-2, with 15 bases identical to TRBD2. V lost 3 bases to trimming and J lost 1 base; unmatched junction nucleotides: 3. CDR1 and CDR2 (germline): ENHRY, SYGVKD. The CDR3 loop spans 18 amino acids. CDR3 nucleotide sequence: TGTGCCATCAGTGACCGGACTAGCGGGGGGGTGAACACCGGGGAGCTGTTTTTT. This translates into CAISDRTSGGVNTGELFF.

The chain combines TRBV4-3 with TRBJ2-1; 12 nucleotides agree with TRBD2. Germline assignment: CDR1 LGHNA and CDR2 YSLEER. The CDR3 runs 17 residues. J gave up 6 bases and V 3 bases, and 9 bases lay outside the gene matches. The CDR3 is CASSQFSSGGAGNEQFF. CDR3 nucleotide sequence: TGCGCCAGCAGCCAGTTCTCTAGCGGGGGGGCAGGCAATGAGCAGTTCTTC.